These T cell receptor beta chains were read from a single sample in a study of shared clonotypes between healthy human individuals. Libraries were prepared by immunoSEQ multiplex PCR; TCRdb keeps only in-frame clonotypes and omits some of them. This table holds 2,500,000 or so clones, around nine tenths found once. The sequenced sample consisted of naive CD4+ T cells sorted from blood. The receptor set was obtained from a man aged 18 to 30 in good health. Both conserved end residues are part of each CDR3. Each record gives: D gene, clone size, J gene, V gene, CDR3 DNA, CDR3 protein. The D gene is left open where the match is weak. For some rows the clone size is stated as once, few or many, or as a class when expanded; others skip it.

D gene: -
clone size: -
J gene: TRBJ1-1
V gene: TRBV6-5
CDR3 DNA: TGTGCCAGCAGTTACTCGGGGATAGCTTTCTTT
CDR3 protein: CASSYSGIAFF

D gene: -
clone size: -
J gene: TRBJ1-6
V gene: TRBV30
CDR3 DNA: TGTGCCTGGAGAAGGCAACGGGGTAATTCACCCCTCCACTTT
CDR3 protein: CAWRRQRGNSPLHF

D gene: -
clone size: -
J gene: TRBJ1-5
V gene: TRBV7-2
CDR3 DNA: TGTGCCAGCAGCTTAGACGGACGCAATCAGCCCCAGCATTTT
CDR3 protein: CASSLDGRNQPQHF

D gene: -
clone size: -
J gene: TRBJ1-6
V gene: TRBV6-5
CDR3 DNA: TGTGCCAGCAGGATGGACGGACCCCTCCACTTT
CDR3 protein: CASRMDGPLHF

D gene: TRBD1
clone size: -
J gene: TRBJ1-1
V gene: TRBV2
CDR3 DNA: TGTGCCAGCGCCGGACAGGGGGCGGGCACTGAAGCTTTCTTT
CDR3 protein: CASAGQGAGTEAFF

D gene: -
clone size: -
J gene: TRBJ2-7
V gene: TRBV15
CDR3 DNA: TGTGCCACCAGCAGAGAGGGGAAATATGACGAGCAGTACTTC
CDR3 protein: CATSREGKYDEQYF

D gene: -
clone size: -
J gene: TRBJ2-7
V gene: TRBV5-1
CDR3 DNA: TGCGCCAGCAGCTTTGGAGGGACAGCAACCTACGAGCAGTACTTC
CDR3 protein: CASSFGGTATYEQYF

D gene: -
clone size: -
J gene: TRBJ2-7
V gene: TRBV5-1
CDR3 DNA: TGCGCCAGCAGCTCTACAGGGTTCTCCTACGAGCAGTACTTC
CDR3 protein: CASSSTGFSYEQYF

D gene: -
clone size: -
J gene: TRBJ1-1
V gene: TRBV11-3
CDR3 DNA: TGTGCCAGCAGCCCGGGACAAGGGAACACTGAAGCTTTCTTT
CDR3 protein: CASSPGQGNTEAFF

D gene: TRBD1
clone size: -
J gene: TRBJ1-2
V gene: TRBV6-5
CDR3 DNA: TGTGCCAGCAGTTACGGGGGACAGGGGGTCTATGGCTACACCTTC
CDR3 protein: CASSYGGQGVYGYTF

D gene: TRBD1
clone size: -
J gene: TRBJ1-2
V gene: TRBV7-8
CDR3 DNA: TGTGCCAGCAGCTTAGGGGGACAGGTTGGCTATGGCTACACCTTC
CDR3 protein: CASSLGGQVGYGYTF

D gene: -
clone size: -
J gene: TRBJ1-5
V gene: TRBV5-3
CDR3 DNA: TGTGCCAGAAGCTTACATTTATTCCAGGTGTGGAGCAATCAGCCCCAGCATTTT
CDR3 protein: CARSLHLFQVWSNQPQHF

D gene: TRBD1
clone size: -
J gene: TRBJ2-5
V gene: TRBV30
CDR3 DNA: TGTGCCTGGAGTGTAAATACAGGGGGTCGAGAGACCCAGTACTTC
CDR3 protein: CAWSVNTGGRETQYF

D gene: -
clone size: -
J gene: TRBJ2-1
V gene: TRBV27
CDR3 DNA: TGTGCCAGCAGTCTTCCGGACCGGGAGCATGAGCAGTTCTTC
CDR3 protein: CASSLPDREHEQFF

D gene: -
clone size: once
J gene: TRBJ1-1
V gene: TRBV27
CDR3 DNA: TGTGCCAGCAGTTCTGGACGGAAAAACACTGAAGCTTTCTTT
CDR3 protein: CASSSGRKNTEAFF

D gene: -
clone size: -
J gene: TRBJ2-7
V gene: TRBV18
CDR3 DNA: TGTGCCACCTCAGGACAGACCTACGAGCAGTACTTC
CDR3 protein: CATSGQTYEQYF

D gene: -
clone size: -
J gene: TRBJ2-5
V gene: TRBV7-2
CDR3 DNA: TGTGCCAGCAGCTTAGGGGGATTCGCGGGAAGCCAGGAGACCCAGTACTTC
CDR3 protein: CASSLGGFAGSQETQYF

D gene: -
clone size: -
J gene: TRBJ2-1
V gene: TRBV18
CDR3 DNA: TGTGCCAGCTCACCACCGACCCTGGGCAATGAGCAGTTCTTC
CDR3 protein: CASSPPTLGNEQFF

D gene: -
clone size: -
J gene: TRBJ2-2
V gene: TRBV10-3
CDR3 DNA: TGTGCCATCAGTGAGTCGCCCGCGAACACCGGGGAGCTGTTTTTT
CDR3 protein: CAISESPANTGELFF

D gene: TRBD1
clone size: -
J gene: TRBJ1-5
V gene: TRBV4-1
CDR3 DNA: TGCGCCAGCAGCCAAGAGCAGGGGGGTCAGCCCCAGCATTTT
CDR3 protein: CASSQEQGGQPQHF

D gene: -
clone size: -
J gene: TRBJ1-2
V gene: TRBV6-6
CDR3 DNA: TGTGCCAGCAGTCAACCGACAGGTACAAGCTATGGCTACACCTTC
CDR3 protein: CASSQPTGTSYGYTF

D gene: TRBD1
clone size: -
J gene: TRBJ1-6
V gene: TRBV6-5
CDR3 DNA: TGTGCCACCAGACAGGGACCTTATAATTCACCCCTCCACTTT
CDR3 protein: CATRQGPYNSPLHF

D gene: -
clone size: -
J gene: TRBJ2-1
V gene: TRBV5-4
CDR3 DNA: TGTGCCAGCAGCTCCCGGGGGGCGCCCTACTACAATGAGCAGTTCTTC
CDR3 protein: CASSSRGAPYYNEQFF

D gene: -
clone size: -
J gene: TRBJ2-2
V gene: TRBV7-9
CDR3 DNA: TGTGCCAGCAGCTTACATAGCAGCATTCTCCCCGGGGAGCTGTTTTTT
CDR3 protein: CASSLHSSILPGELFF

D gene: -
clone size: -
J gene: TRBJ1-1
V gene: TRBV27
CDR3 DNA: TGTGCCAGCAGTCCACGACTGTGGAACACTGAAGCTTTCTTT
CDR3 protein: CASSPRLWNTEAFF

D gene: -
clone size: -
J gene: TRBJ1-1
V gene: TRBV7-9
CDR3 DNA: TGTGCCAGCAGCCCCGTAGAGGAGGGCACTGAAGCTTTCTTT
CDR3 protein: CASSPVEEGTEAFF

D gene: -
clone size: -
J gene: TRBJ2-2
V gene: TRBV5-1
CDR3 DNA: TGCGCCAGCAGCTCGAAGTCCAGTCCGAACACCGGGGAGCTGTTTTTT
CDR3 protein: CASSSKSSPNTGELFF

D gene: TRBD2
clone size: -
J gene: TRBJ2-1
V gene: TRBV6-5
CDR3 DNA: TGTGCCAGCAGTGGACTAGCGGGAGGACGCAATGAGCAGTTCTTC
CDR3 protein: CASSGLAGGRNEQFF

D gene: -
clone size: -
J gene: TRBJ2-5
V gene: TRBV5-1
CDR3 DNA: TGCGCCAGCAGCCCGCGGCCTACTCGGGAGACCCAGTACTTC
CDR3 protein: CASSPRPTRETQYF

D gene: TRBD2
clone size: -
J gene: TRBJ2-7
V gene: TRBV10-3
CDR3 DNA: TGTGCCATCAGTGAGGGGGGACTAGCGGGTTCCTACGAGCAGTACTTC
CDR3 protein: CAISEGGLAGSYEQYF

D gene: -
clone size: -
J gene: TRBJ1-2
V gene: TRBV5-4
CDR3 DNA: TGTGCCAGCAGCTCTCTAGGAGGGTTAGATGGCTACACCTTC
CDR3 protein: CASSSLGGLDGYTF

D gene: -
clone size: -
J gene: TRBJ2-3
V gene: TRBV6-1
CDR3 DNA: TGTGCCAGCGTAGTGATAGCCTATAGCACAGATACGCAGTATTTT
CDR3 protein: CASVVIAYSTDTQYF

D gene: -
clone size: -
J gene: TRBJ1-1
V gene: TRBV6-5
CDR3 DNA: TGTGCCAGCCTCGGGGGGGAAGCTTTCTTT
CDR3 protein: CASLGGEAFF

D gene: TRBD1
clone size: -
J gene: TRBJ1-3
V gene: TRBV4-1
CDR3 DNA: TGCGCCAGCAGCCAAGGATGGACAGGGAACTCTGGAAACACCATATATTTT
CDR3 protein: CASSQGWTGNSGNTIYF

D gene: -
clone size: -
J gene: TRBJ2-2
V gene: TRBV6-5
CDR3 DNA: TGTGCCAGCAGCCGATTCGAGGATGGCGCCGGGGAGCTGTTTTTT
CDR3 protein: CASSRFEDGAGELFF

D gene: -
clone size: -
J gene: TRBJ2-3
V gene: TRBV14
CDR3 DNA: TGTGCCAGCAGCCAAGCCCTGAAGGATACGCAGTATTTT
CDR3 protein: CASSQALKDTQYF

D gene: TRBD2
clone size: -
J gene: TRBJ2-5
V gene: TRBV11-2
CDR3 DNA: TGTGCCAGCAGCTCCGGACTAGCGGAGACCCAGTACTTC
CDR3 protein: CASSSGLAETQYF

D gene: -
clone size: -
J gene: TRBJ1-3
V gene: TRBV25-1
CDR3 DNA: TGTGCCACCACCGGCGGGAGCACCATATATTTT
CDR3 protein: CATTGGSTIYF

D gene: -
clone size: -
J gene: TRBJ2-7
V gene: TRBV7-9
CDR3 DNA: TGTGCCAGCAGCCCCCCGGGCTGGCGTTCAGACGAGCAGTACTTC
CDR3 protein: CASSPPGWRSDEQYF

D gene: TRBD1
clone size: -
J gene: TRBJ1-1
V gene: TRBV6-5
CDR3 DNA: TGTGCCAGCAGTAGACAGGGATTGAACACTGAAGCTTTCTTT
CDR3 protein: CASSRQGLNTEAFF

D gene: -
clone size: -
J gene: TRBJ1-5
V gene: TRBV19
CDR3 DNA: TGTGCCAGTAGTATAGGAAGGGGGGTTGGGAATCAGCCCCAGCATTTT
CDR3 protein: CASSIGRGVGNQPQHF

D gene: -
clone size: -
J gene: TRBJ1-3
V gene: TRBV14
CDR3 DNA: TGTGCCAGCAGCCTACTTTCAACTAACACCATATATTTT
CDR3 protein: CASSLLSTNTIYF

D gene: -
clone size: once
J gene: TRBJ1-6
V gene: TRBV7-8
CDR3 DNA: TGTGCCAGCAGCTTTCAGGGGCTCGATTCACCCCTCCACTTT
CDR3 protein: CASSFQGLDSPLHF

D gene: -
clone size: -
J gene: TRBJ2-2
V gene: TRBV21-1
CDR3 DNA: TGTGCCAGCAGCAAAGGAGGGGCCGGGGAGCTGTTTTTT
CDR3 protein: CASSKGGAGELFF

D gene: -
clone size: -
J gene: TRBJ1-3
V gene: TRBV12-5
CDR3 DNA: TGTGCTAGTGGCTCCTCCGGGACGGCGGGAAACACCATATATTTT
CDR3 protein: CASGSSGTAGNTIYF

D gene: TRBD1
clone size: -
J gene: TRBJ1-3
V gene: TRBV18
CDR3 DNA: TGTGCCAGCTCACGCTGGGACAGGGGACTCTACTCTGGAAACACCATATATTTT
CDR3 protein: CASSRWDRGLYSGNTIYF

D gene: -
clone size: -
J gene: TRBJ2-3
V gene: TRBV10-2
CDR3 DNA: TGCGCCAGCCAGAGTGGGCTGGGCACAGATACGCAGTATTTT
CDR3 protein: CASQSGLGTDTQYF

D gene: TRBD1
clone size: -
J gene: TRBJ1-2
V gene: TRBV9
CDR3 DNA: TGTGCCAGCAGCGTAGTTGGTATTGGCGGGACAGCTACCATCACCTTC
CDR3 protein: CASSVVGIGGTATITF

D gene: -
clone size: once
J gene: TRBJ2-5
V gene: TRBV4-2
CDR3 DNA: TGTGCCAGCAGCTCAGACTCGTCGGGGCAAGAGACCCAGTACTTC
CDR3 protein: CASSSDSSGQETQYF

D gene: -
clone size: -
J gene: TRBJ1-4
V gene: TRBV5-1
CDR3 DNA: TGCGCCAGCAGCTCTGGGGGATTATCATCTAATGAAAAACTGTTTTTT
CDR3 protein: CASSSGGLSSNEKLFF

D gene: TRBD1
clone size: -
J gene: TRBJ2-7
V gene: TRBV7-9
CDR3 DNA: TGTGCCAGCAGCACGGGGACAGGGCGCCACGAGCAGTACTTC
CDR3 protein: CASSTGTGRHEQYF

D gene: TRBD1
clone size: -
J gene: TRBJ1-5
V gene: TRBV19
CDR3 DNA: TGTGCCAGTACCCGGACAGGGGGCAATCAGCCCCAGCATTTT
CDR3 protein: CASTRTGGNQPQHF

D gene: TRBD2
clone size: -
J gene: TRBJ2-7
V gene: TRBV2
CDR3 DNA: TGTGCCAGCACCCCGGGACTAGCCTCACCCTCCTACGAGCAGTACTTC
CDR3 protein: CASTPGLASPSYEQYF

D gene: -
clone size: -
J gene: TRBJ1-2
V gene: TRBV5-4
CDR3 DNA: TGTGCCAGCAGCTCGGCAGGGTCTGGGGGCTACACCTTC
CDR3 protein: CASSSAGSGGYTF

D gene: TRBD1
clone size: -
J gene: TRBJ2-2
V gene: TRBV19
CDR3 DNA: TGTGCCAGTACCACAGGACAGGGGCGGACCGGGGAGCTGTTTTTT
CDR3 protein: CASTTGQGRTGELFF

D gene: -
clone size: -
J gene: TRBJ1-6
V gene: TRBV5-6
CDR3 DNA: TGTGCCAGCAGCCTACGGGACATCCCGGGGAATTCACCCCTCCACTTT
CDR3 protein: CASSLRDIPGNSPLHF

D gene: TRBD2
clone size: -
J gene: TRBJ2-3
V gene: TRBV7-2
CDR3 DNA: TGTGCCAGCAGCTTAGGGAGCGGGAGGGCCCCAGATACGCAGTATTTT
CDR3 protein: CASSLGSGRAPDTQYF

D gene: -
clone size: -
J gene: TRBJ1-2
V gene: TRBV30
CDR3 DNA: TGTGCCTGGGCCCTGACGGATAACTATGGCTACACCTTC
CDR3 protein: CAWALTDNYGYTF

D gene: TRBD2
clone size: -
J gene: TRBJ2-1
V gene: TRBV7-9
CDR3 DNA: TGTGCCAGCAGCTTAGGTGCTAGCGGGGGCGACAATGAGCAGTTCTTC
CDR3 protein: CASSLGASGGDNEQFF

D gene: -
clone size: -
J gene: TRBJ1-3
V gene: TRBV7-2
CDR3 DNA: TGTGCCAGCAGTCCTCAGGGATCTGGAAACACCATATATTTT
CDR3 protein: CASSPQGSGNTIYF